This TCR beta chain was sequenced during a study of regulatory T cells in long-lasting Graves disease. This clonotype was seen ten or more times. Its antigen is still unknown. Study findings and constraints: Public clonotype sharing was higher in persistent than newly diagnosed patients. Persistent Graves' patients showed less TCR diversity than newly diagnosed patients showed.

HTBI primers from iRepertoire and Arm-PCR of CDR3 regions yielded the TCR beta libraries. TCRdb redid the calling of the multiplex PCR reads with MiXCR, one entry per CDR3 protein. The sample comprises about 620,000 distinct CDR3 sequences, under 20% of which are singletons, and about 17% rests with the top ten. Germline loops: CDR1 MNHEY, CDR2 SMNVEV (reference sequence). The V end was cut by 4 bases, the J end by 4 bases, with 11 bases between. CDR3 length: 13 residues. Stated time point: newly diagnosed GD, antithyroid drugs for less than 3 months. With RNA extracted from PBMCs as input, the TCR library was made. The diagnosis of Graves' disease used American Thyroid Association guidelines. This same sample was also part of a study on T cells in Graves' hyperthyroidism and ophthalmopathy.

Material: peripheral blood mononuclear cells (PBMCs), obtained at new diagnosis, from a patient treated with antithyroid drugs. The chain employs TRBV27 and TRBJ2-7, with D possibly matching TRBD2 (5 bases). The sequence derives from a woman aged 25 to 39 with Graves disease. This CDR3 reads CASSSSSGYEQYF. DNA of the CDR3: TGTGCCAGCAGTTCGAGCTCGGGGTACGAGCAGTACTTC.